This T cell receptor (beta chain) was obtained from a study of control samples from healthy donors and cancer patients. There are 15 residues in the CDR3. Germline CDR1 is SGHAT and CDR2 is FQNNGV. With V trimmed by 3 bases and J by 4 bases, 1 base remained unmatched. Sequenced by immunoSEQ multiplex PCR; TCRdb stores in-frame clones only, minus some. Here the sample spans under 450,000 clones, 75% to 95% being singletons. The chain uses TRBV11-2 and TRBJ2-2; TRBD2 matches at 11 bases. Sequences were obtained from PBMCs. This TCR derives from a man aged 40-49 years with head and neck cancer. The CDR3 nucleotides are TGTGCCAGCAGCTTTAGCGGGGGGGGCACCGGGGAGCTGTTTTTT. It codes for CASSFSGGGTGELFF.